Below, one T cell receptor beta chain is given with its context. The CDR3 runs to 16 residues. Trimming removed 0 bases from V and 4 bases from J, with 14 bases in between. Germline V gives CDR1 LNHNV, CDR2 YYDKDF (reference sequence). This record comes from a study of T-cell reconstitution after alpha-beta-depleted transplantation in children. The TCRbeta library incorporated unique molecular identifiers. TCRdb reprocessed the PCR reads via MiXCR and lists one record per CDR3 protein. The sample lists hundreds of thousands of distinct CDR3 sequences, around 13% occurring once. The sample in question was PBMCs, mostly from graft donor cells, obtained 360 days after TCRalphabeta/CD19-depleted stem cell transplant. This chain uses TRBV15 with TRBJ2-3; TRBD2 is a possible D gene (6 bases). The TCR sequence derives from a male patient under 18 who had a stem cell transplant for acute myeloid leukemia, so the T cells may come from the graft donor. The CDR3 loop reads CATSRDRASAADTQYF. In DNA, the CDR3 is TGTGCCACCAGCAGAGATCGGGCTAGCGCGGCAGATACGCAGTATTTT.